Shown below are 27 T cell receptor beta chains from a single sample sequenced in a study of T cell changes during pregnancy in multiple sclerosis (dated by TCRdb to between 2018 and 2021). The library relied on the immunoSEQ multiplex PCR assay. What TCRdb holds here is the immuneACCESS table cut down to in-frame rearrangements. Part of the clones is not present; checked against another copy, under half of the missing clones reflect an unresolved V gene, and the others are unexplained. This sample holds around 66,000 clones; around 90% were observed only once. Clones ranked in the top ten supply approximately 3% of the sample. The material sequenced was peripheral blood, taken in the first trimester of pregnancy. These receptors were obtained from a female donor in good health, enrolled as a control in a pregnancy study.

The CDR3 coding sequence is TGTGCCAGCAGGCCCGGGACAGCCATAGAGACCCAGTACTTC. It yields the protein CASRPGTAIETQYF. The chain links TRBV7-2 to TRBJ2-5; 7 nucleotides line up with TRBD1. CDR3 length equals 14 residues. V lost 6 bases to trimming and J lost 4 bases; unmatched junction nucleotides: 8. Germline assignment: CDR1 SGHTA and CDR2 FQGNSA.

Only one count was recorded for this clone. The chain has TRBV7-8 and TRBJ2-7; the D gene is possibly TRBD1 (5 bases). The CDR3 length is 13 residues. The V end lost 6 bases, the J end lost 3 bases, and 12 bases lay between the germline ends. Germline V gene lookup returns CDR1 SGHVS and CDR2 FQNEAQ. In nucleotides, the CDR3 is TGTGCCAGCAGTAAGACAGCTTACTACGAGCAGTACTTC. This encodes CASSKTAYYEQYF.

V is TRBV11-2 and J is TRBJ2-3; 13 nucleotides agree with TRBD2. From germline, CDR1 is SGHAT and CDR2 FQNNGV. The CDR3 loop spans 17 amino acids. V lost 5 bases, J lost 2 bases, and 7 bases stayed unmatched. CDR3 nucleotide sequence: TGTGCCAGCAGCCCCCGGACTAGCGGGGGCCCCACAGATACGCAGTATTTT. Residues: CASSPRTSGGPTDTQYF.

The chain combines TRBV11-2 with TRBJ2-4, with 7 positions matching TRBD2. The V segment lost 1 base and the J segment 1 base; nucleotides outside the gene matches: 1. Germline loops: CDR1 SGHAT, CDR2 FQNNGV. The CDR3 has 15 residues. CDR3 DNA: TGTGCCAGCAGCTTAGGGGGAGGGGCCAAAAACATTCAGTACTTC. Translation gives CASSLGGGAKNIQYF.

V is TRBV7-7 and J is TRBJ1-2, with D possibly being TRBD1 (5 bases). The CDR3 length is 15 residues. The V gene's germline CDR1 is SSHAT and CDR2 FNYEAQ (reference sequence). V was clipped by 2 bases and J by 0 bases, with 10 bases between them. CDR3 in amino acids: CASSLSVGPNYGYTF. The CDR3 DNA is TGTGCCAGCAGCTTATCCGTGGGGCCTAACTATGGCTACACCTTC.

This clone is a singleton in its sample. The V and J genes are TRBV9 and TRBJ2-1; D is perhaps TRBD1 (6 bases). Germline V gives CDR1 SGDLS, CDR2 YYNGEE. The CDR3 contains 12 residues. Trimming removed 5 bases at V and 9 bases at J, with 12 bases between. CDR3 in DNA: TGTGCCAGCAGTCGGACAGTTGGTGAGCAGTTCTTC. Translated, it gives CASSRTVGEQFF.

This clone appeared once. The gene calls are TRBV28 and TRBJ1-4, with 7 bases identical to TRBD1. V lost 5 bases, J lost 8 bases, and 8 bases stayed unmatched. The CDR3 has 14 residues. The germline CDR1 and CDR2 sequences are MDHEN and SYDVKM. CDR3 sequence: CASSNRGGNEKLFF. In DNA, the CDR3 is TGTGCCAGCAGTAACAGGGGAGGCAACGAAAAACTGTTTTTT.

The J gene is TRBJ2-1, the V gene TRBV7-9, with D perhaps TRBD2 (5 bases). The germline V and J ends were trimmed by 1 base and 5 bases, with 12 bases remaining between them. Germline V gene lookup returns CDR1 SEHNR and CDR2 FQNEAQ (reference sequence). The CDR3 length is 15 residues. The CDR3 region is CASSLGASLNNEQFF. The CDR3 coding sequence is TGTGCCAGCAGCTTAGGGGCTAGCTTAAACAATGAGCAGTTCTTC.

The chain couples TRBV4-3 to TRBJ2-1, with D maybe TRBD2 (7 bases). Trimming removed 0 bases at V and 9 bases at J, with 15 bases between. Germline CDR1 is LGHNA and CDR2 is YSLEER. This CDR3 comprises 15 residues. The CDR3 protein is CASSQEWGGFSEQFF. For the CDR3, the DNA is TGCGCCAGCAGCCAAGAGTGGGGGGGCTTCAGTGAGCAGTTCTTC.

The V and J genes are TRBV11-2 and TRBJ2-5; D is unclear. Germline V gene data show CDR1 as SGHAT and CDR2 as FQNNGV. The CDR3 is 11 amino acids. With 5 bases removed from V and 3 bases from J, the gap between germline ends came to 4 bases. This chain's CDR3 is CASSLKETQYF. The CDR3 DNA reads as TGTGCCAGCAGCCTTAAAGAGACCCAGTACTTC.

The chain carries TRBV6-1 and TRBJ1-5; unclear D gene. The CDR3 covers 15 residues. Germline V gene lookup returns CDR1 MNHNS and CDR2 SASEGT. Trimming took off 7 bases at V and 0 bases at J, with 13 bases between the two ends. The CDR3 nucleotides are TGTGCCAGCACCCCTGGCGGCTATAGCAATCAGCCCCAGCATTTT. Translated, it gives CASTPGGYSNQPQHF.

The V gene is TRBV18, the J gene TRBJ1-1, with D tentatively TRBD1 (5 bases). This CDR3 contains 14 residues. Germline assignment: CDR1 KGHSH and CDR2 LQKENI. With 3 bases removed from V and 3 bases from J, the gap between germline ends came to 11 bases. The CDR3 loop is CASSPDRVHTEAFF. The CDR3 DNA sequence: TGTGCCAGCTCACCCGACAGAGTCCACACTGAAGCTTTCTTT. The entire variable domain, with the rest obtained from reference TRBV18 and TRBJ1-1, is as follows: NAGVMQNPRHLVRRRGQEARLRCSPMKGHSHVYWYRQLPEEGLKFMVYLQKENIIDESGMPKERFSAEFPKEGPSILRIQQVVRGDSAAYFCASSPDRVHTEAFFGQGTRLTVV.

The genes are TRBV4-3 and TRBJ1-4, with a weak D call TRBD1 (5 bases). The V end lost 3 bases, the J end lost 1 base, and 12 bases lay between the germline ends. The CDR3 totals 16 residues. From germline, CDR1 is LGHNA and CDR2 YSLEER. CDR3: CASSQMRGETNEKLFF. The CDR3 nucleotides are TGCGCCAGCAGCCAGATGCGGGGGGAAACTAATGAAAAACTGTTTTTT.

This chain links TRBV4-2 with TRBJ1-1; tentative D call: TRBD1 (5 bases). The CDR3 has 15 residues. Trimming removed 4 bases from V and 0 bases from J, with 12 bases in between. Germline CDR1 reads LGHNA; CDR2 reads YNFKEQ. CDR3 protein: CASSPKTAMNTEAFF. DNA for the CDR3: TGTGCCAGCAGCCCTAAGACAGCCATGAACACTGAAGCTTTCTTT.

The V call is TRBV5-1, the J call TRBJ2-7, with TRBD1 matching over 10 bases. J was trimmed by 6 bases and V by 6 bases; bases with no gene match: 6. Per germline, CDR1 SGHRS and CDR2 YFSETQ. The CDR3 runs 13 residues. In DNA form, the CDR3 reads TGCGCCAGCAAACCGGGACAGGGGTCCGAGCAGTACTTC. Translated, it gives CASKPGQGSEQYF. Full variable domain (remainder filled in from reference TRBV5-1 and TRBJ2-7): KAGVTQTPRYLIKTRGQQVTLSCSPISGHRSVSWYQQTPGQGLQFLFEYFSETQRNKGNFPGRFSGRQFSNSRSEMNVSTLELGDSALYLCASKPGQGSEQYFGPGTRLTVT.

This chain joins TRBV19 and TRBJ2-5, with D maybe TRBD2 (5 bases). V lost 5 bases and J 7 bases, leaving 17 bases between the germline ends. The germline V gene has CDR1 LNHDA and CDR2 SQIVND (reference sequence). This CDR3 has 14 residues. The CDR3 here is CASSEGDSRGTQYF. In nucleotides, the CDR3 is TGTGCCAGTAGTGAGGGCGATTCTCGGGGGACCCAGTACTTC.

The chain carries TRBV6-1 and TRBJ1-5; TRBD1 aligns across 8 bases. V was pared by 7 bases and J by 6 bases, with 8 bases of the junction left unmatched. The CDR3 runs 14 residues. Germline V lookup: CDR1 MNHNS, CDR2 SASEGT. The CDR3 bases are TGTGCCAGCACCCCACAGGGGGGCGTTCAGCCCCAGCATTTT. This gives the protein CASTPQGGVQPQHF.

This sequence joins TRBV27 and TRBJ2-2, with 11 bases identical to TRBD1. Trimming took 3 bases from V and 4 from J; bases not matched to a gene: 4. Germline-derived CDR1 and CDR2 are MNHEY and SMNVEV (reference sequence). The CDR3 length is 16 residues. The CDR3 nucleotides are TGTGCCAGCAGTTTGTGGGGACAGGGGGGCACCGGGGAGCTGTTTTTT. The encoded protein is CASSLWGQGGTGELFF.

This chain uses TRBV7-3 with TRBJ2-3, with TRBD2 identical over 7 bases. Germline V gene data show CDR1 as SGHTA and CDR2 as FQGTGA. V lost 2 bases, J lost 0 bases, and 2 bases stayed unmatched. The CDR3 runs to 15 residues. CDR3 coding DNA: TGTGCCAGCAGCTTACAAGCGGGGAGCACAGATACGCAGTATTTT. The encoded protein is CASSLQAGSTDTQYF.

The J gene is TRBJ2-5, the V gene TRBV9; 8 bases match TRBD2. The CDR3 is made up of 16 amino acids. Trimming at V came to 1 base and at J to 4 bases, leaving 9 bases not matched to a gene. Germline CDR1 SGDLS, CDR2 YYNGEE. The CDR3 protein is CASSVSTGLAGETQYF. CDR3 DNA sequence: TGTGCCAGCAGCGTATCCACCGGGCTAGCGGGAGAGACCCAGTACTTC.

The rearrangement joins TRBV19 to TRBJ1-2; 9 nucleotides agree with TRBD1. Trimming removed 8 bases from V and 2 bases from J; junction bases left unmatched: 9. The CDR3 is 15 amino acids. The V gene's germline CDR1 is LNHDA and CDR2 SQIVND (reference sequence). The chain's CDR3 is CASADRGSTNYGYTF. CDR3 DNA: TGTGCCAGTGCCGACAGGGGGAGTACGAACTATGGCTACACCTTC.

This clone was seen a single time. The CDR3 reads CASTPGQGCNEQFF. The DNA for the CDR3 is TGTGCCAGCACCCCGGGACAGGGATGCAATGAGCAGTTCTTC. V is TRBV21-1 and J is TRBJ2-1; the table's TRBD1 call for D was not verified on the DNA. TRBV21-1 is given as a pseudogene. This CDR3 contains 14 residues.

This rearrangement joins TRBV9 to TRBJ2-4; TRBD2 aligns across 10 bases. The CDR3 consists of 15 residues. Looked up from germline, CDR1 is SGDLS and CDR2 is YYNGEE. The V and J ends lost 4 bases and 9 bases, in that order; junction bases with no gene match: 10. As DNA, the CDR3 is TGTGCCAGCAGCCCGGGGACTAGCGCGGAAGGCATTCAGTACTTC. Its translation is CASSPGTSAEGIQYF.

This rearrangement joins TRBV7-3 to TRBJ2-7; the D is unclear. The V end lost 2 bases, the J end lost 3 bases, and 8 bases lay between the germline ends. The germline CDR1 and CDR2 sequences are SGHTA and FQGTGA. The CDR3 is 13 amino acids. The CDR3, as DNA: TGTGCCAGCAGCTTACACGGTAACTACGAGCAGTACTTC. Amino acids: CASSLHGNYEQYF.

The chain combines TRBV28 with TRBJ2-2; tentative D call: TRBD2 (7 bases). Germline lookup yields CDR1 MDHEN and CDR2 SYDVKM. The CDR3 spans 14 residues. V dropped 3 bases and J dropped 7 bases, with 12 bases sitting between them. Written as DNA, the CDR3 is TGTGCCAGCAGTTTGGTAGGGGGGGTCGGGGAGCTGTTTTTT. Translation gives CASSLVGGVGELFF.

J is TRBJ1-4 and V is TRBV4-3; D might be TRBD1 (6 bases). The CDR3 is 15 residues long. Trimming shortened V by 6 bases and J by 7 bases, and 18 bases separated the two germline ends. Germline values: CDR1 LGHNA, CDR2 YSLEER. In DNA, the CDR3 is TGCGCCAGCAGTCCCACCCAGGGGCGCGGTGAAAAACTGTTTTTT. Encoded protein: CASSPTQGRGEKLFF.

V and J are TRBV5-1 and TRBJ2-7; D is uncertain. Germline V gene data show CDR1 as SGHRS and CDR2 as YFSETQ. The CDR3 covers 14 residues. The V gene lost 6 bases and the J gene lost 0 bases, with 13 bases spanning the gap. DNA of the CDR3: TGCGCCAGCACCCGAGGTGGTAGCTCCTACGAGCAGTACTTC. This translates into CASTRGGSSYEQYF.